This T cell receptor (beta chain) was profiled in a study of blood T cells in healthy people across ages. A second PCR of about 6 to 12 cycles used a sample-barcoded 5' primer and a J-beta primer mix. TCRdb reprocessed the 5' RACE reads with MiXCR, giving one entry per CDR3 protein. The sample consists of around 1,700,000 distinct CDR3 sequences, over 25% of them appearing once. Total RNA amounts of at least 6 micrograms were extracted per sample. The CDR3 consists of 12 residues. The V gene's germline CDR1 is DFQATT and CDR2 SNEGSKA (reference sequence). Trimming took 3 bases from V and 0 from J, leaving 5 bases between them. This clonotype was picked up many times.

The clonotype was recovered from a woman aged 25 to 39 in good health. V and J are TRBV20-1 and TRBJ2-5; no clear D gene. Sequenced input: blood. The CDR3 nucleotides are TGCAGTGCTAGGGAGTACCAAGAGACCCAGTACTTC. Protein product: CSAREYQETQYF.